This note documents a single TCR beta chain sequence. Its antigen remains unknown. Genomic DNA in a quantity of about 2.2 micrograms was derived from cryopreserved PBMCs for TCR beta libraries. This sample was taken from a study of cytotoxic CD8 clonotypes in ibrutinib-treated CLL. Sequenced by immunoSEQ multiplex PCR; TCRdb stores in-frame clones only, minus some. The repertoire holds about 69,000 clones, 80% seen once, with approximately 7.7% in the top ten. Per the germline V gene, CDR1 is MGHRA and CDR2 is YSYEKL. The V gene end was trimmed by 3 bases and the J gene end by 2 bases; junction bases not matched to a gene: 8. The CDR3 extends over 16 amino acids. The study, taken as a whole, reports: Sustained-remission and progressing patients were not sampled at matched times. Baseline levels were approached again at progression, after clonality had risen at ibrutinib response.

The starting material was PBMCs, obtained at disease progression, from a patient treated with ibrutinib. This TCR was sampled from a human donor with chronic lymphocytic leukemia. The V and J genes are TRBV4-1 and TRBJ1-2, with TRBD1 matching 8 bases. Here the CDR3 DNA reads TGCGCCAGCAGCCAGCCAAGACAGGGGACGAACTATGGCTACACCTTC. Its protein is CASSQPRQGTNYGYTF.